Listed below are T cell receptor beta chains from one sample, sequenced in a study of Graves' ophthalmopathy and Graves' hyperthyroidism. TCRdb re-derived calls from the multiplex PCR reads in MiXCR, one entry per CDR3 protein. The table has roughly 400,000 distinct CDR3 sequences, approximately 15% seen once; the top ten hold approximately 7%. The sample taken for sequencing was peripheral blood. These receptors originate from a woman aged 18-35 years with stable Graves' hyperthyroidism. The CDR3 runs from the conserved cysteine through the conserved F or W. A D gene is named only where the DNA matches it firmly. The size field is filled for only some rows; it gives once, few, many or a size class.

CDR3 protein: CASSLISTNEQYF; CDR3 DNA: TGTGCCAGCAGCTTGATCTCAACGAACGAGCAGTACTTC; D gene: .; J gene: TRBJ2-7; V gene: TRBV11-2; clone size: many
CDR3 protein: CASSLEGQVHSYTF; CDR3 DNA: TGTGCCAGCAGTTTAGAGGGGCAGGTACACTCCTACACCTTC; D gene: .; J gene: TRBJ1-2; V gene: TRBV12-3/TRBV12-4; clone size: many
CDR3 protein: CASSIRQGAGNGYTF; CDR3 DNA: TGTGCCAGTAGTATCCGGCAGGGTGCTGGGAATGGCTACACCTTC; D gene: .; J gene: TRBJ1-2; V gene: TRBV19; clone size: many
CDR3 protein: CASRGTENYGYTF; CDR3 DNA: TGTGCCAGCAGGGGGACAGAGAACTATGGCTACACCTTC; D gene: TRBD1; J gene: TRBJ1-2; V gene: TRBV6-1; clone size: many
CDR3 protein: CASSRADYQPQHF; CDR3 DNA: TGTGCCAGTAGTCGGGCCGATTATCAGCCCCAGCATTTT; D gene: .; J gene: TRBJ1-5; V gene: TRBV19; clone size: many
CDR3 protein: CASSQDRGRRETQYF; CDR3 DNA: TGTGCCAGCAGCCAAGACAGGGGGCGCAGAGAGACCCAGTACTTC; D gene: TRBD1; J gene: TRBJ2-5; V gene: TRBV6-1; clone size: many
CDR3 protein: CATSVTGGGSGELFF; CDR3 DNA: TGTGCCACCAGTGTCACAGGGGGAGGGAGCGGGGAGCTGTTTTTT; D gene: .; J gene: TRBJ2-2; V gene: TRBV24-1; clone size: many
CDR3 protein: CDTSDKTGEAYGYTF; CDR3 DNA: TGTGACACCAGCGATAAGACAGGGGAGGCCTATGGCTACACCTTC; D gene: TRBD1; J gene: TRBJ1-2; V gene: TRBV24-1; clone size: .
CDR3 protein: CASREEEWAFDNTGELFF; CDR3 DNA: TGTGCCAGTAGGGAGGAGGAGTGGGCTTTCGACAACACCGGGGAGCTGTTTTTT; D gene: .; J gene: TRBJ2-2; V gene: TRBV19; clone size: many
CDR3 protein: CASSAPGQGDTGELFF; CDR3 DNA: TGTGCCAGCAGCGCCCCAGGACAGGGGGACACCGGGGAGCTGTTTTTT; D gene: TRBD1; J gene: TRBJ2-2; V gene: TRBV9; clone size: many
CDR3 protein: CASSPPQGMSGNTIYF; CDR3 DNA: TGTGCCAGCTCACCACCGCAGGGGATGAGTGGAAACACCATATATTTT; D gene: .; J gene: TRBJ1-3; V gene: TRBV18; clone size: few
CDR3 protein: CASSQGQGPKDRGYTF; CDR3 DNA: TGCGCCAGCAGCCAAGGACAGGGCCCCAAGGATAGAGGCTACACCTTC; D gene: TRBD1; J gene: TRBJ1-2; V gene: TRBV4-1; clone size: .
CDR3 protein: CASSYGGQGHPGGYGYTF; CDR3 DNA: TGTGCCAGCAGCTATGGGGGACAGGGCCACCCCGGGGGCTATGGCTACACCTTC; D gene: TRBD1; J gene: TRBJ1-2; V gene: TRBV11-1; clone size: .
CDR3 protein: CSAGPTGPSYEQYF; CDR3 DNA: TGCAGTGCTGGACCAACTGGCCCCAGTTACGAGCAGTACTTC; D gene: .; J gene: TRBJ2-7; V gene: TRBV20-1; clone size: many
CDR3 protein: CASSPRGTSGGAATQYF; CDR3 DNA: TGTGCCAGCAGCCCGAGGGGAACTAGCGGGGGGGCGGCGACCCAGTACTTC; D gene: TRBD2; J gene: TRBJ2-5; V gene: TRBV3-1; clone size: few
CDR3 protein: CASSEWGGGNQPQHF; CDR3 DNA: TGTGCCAGCAGTGAATGGGGAGGCGGCAATCAGCCCCAGCATTTT; D gene: .; J gene: TRBJ1-5; V gene: TRBV2; clone size: many
CDR3 protein: CASSQARGRGPEAFF; CDR3 DNA: TGTGCCAGCAGCCAAGCAAGGGGCAGGGGGCCTGAAGCTTTCTTT; D gene: TRBD1; J gene: TRBJ1-1; V gene: TRBV14; clone size: many
CDR3 protein: CASGLVLGKGDQPQHF; CDR3 DNA: TGTGCTAGTGGTTTGGTACTAGGCAAAGGCGATCAGCCCCAGCATTTT; D gene: .; J gene: TRBJ1-5; V gene: TRBV12-5; clone size: many
CDR3 protein: CASTTTGSNTEAFF; CDR3 DNA: TGTGCCAGTACCACGACAGGGAGTAACACTGAAGCTTTCTTT; D gene: TRBD1; J gene: TRBJ1-1; V gene: TRBV19; clone size: many
CDR3 protein: CASSLGGPAGYTF; CDR3 DNA: TGTGCCAGCAGTTTAGGGGGCCCGGCGGGCTACACCTTC; D gene: .; J gene: TRBJ1-2; V gene: TRBV12-3/TRBV12-4; clone size: many
CDR3 protein: CASSPRKTGTGNTIYF; CDR3 DNA: TGTGCCAGCAGTCCCCGGAAAACCGGGACAGGGAACACCATATATTTT; D gene: TRBD1; J gene: TRBJ1-3; V gene: TRBV27; clone size: many
CDR3 protein: CATSNRQTNTGELFF; CDR3 DNA: TGTGCCACCAGCAATAGACAGACCAACACCGGGGAGCTGTTTTTT; D gene: .; J gene: TRBJ2-2; V gene: TRBV15; clone size: many
CDR3 protein: CASTRTGLYGYTF; CDR3 DNA: TGTGCCAGCACCAGAACAGGGCTCTATGGCTACACCTTC; D gene: .; J gene: TRBJ1-2; V gene: TRBV7-9; clone size: many
CDR3 protein: CASSTRRYAETEAFF; CDR3 DNA: TGTGCCAGTAGTACCCGAAGGTATGCGGAAACTGAAGCTTTCTTT; D gene: .; J gene: TRBJ1-1; V gene: TRBV19; clone size: few
CDR3 protein: CASSPGILFGYTF; CDR3 DNA: TGTGCCAGCTCACCAGGAATACTATTCGGCTACACCTTC; D gene: .; J gene: TRBJ1-2; V gene: TRBV18; clone size: many
CDR3 protein: CANSEPEAGDTGELFF; CDR3 DNA: TGTGCCAACAGTGAACCCGAGGCAGGGGACACCGGGGAGCTGTTTTTT; D gene: .; J gene: TRBJ2-2; V gene: TRBV6-1; clone size: .
CDR3 protein: CASSFTGVGYTF; CDR3 DNA: TGTGCCAGCAGTTTTACAGGGGTCGGCTACACCTTC; D gene: TRBD1; J gene: TRBJ1-2; V gene: TRBV12-3/TRBV12-4; clone size: many
CDR3 protein: CASSPSDYEQYF; CDR3 DNA: TGTGCCAGCTCACCTTCAGATTACGAGCAGTACTTC; D gene: .; J gene: TRBJ2-7; V gene: TRBV18; clone size: many